This T cell receptor beta chain comes out of a study of monozygotic twins with inflammatory bowel disease. Study results and limitations: Differing immunosuppressive treatments may have added variability to patient repertoires. It was in IBD patients that TCRbeta diversity (inverse Simpson) was lower than in healthy co-twins.

As for this clonotype: Its cognate antigen is unknown.

Generation of cDNA took place in eight separate reactions per sample. Two nested PCRs, roughly 16 and 10 cycles, amplified TCRalpha and TCRbeta cDNA. TCRdb reprocessed the 5' RACE reads, with one entry per CDR3 protein and no DNA. The sample data list about 110,000 distinct CDR3 sequences. The CDR3 has 14 residues. Per the germline V gene, CDR1 is SQVTM and CDR2 is ANQGSEA. The chain carries TRBV29-1 and TRBJ2-5; TCRdb calls TRBD1, which cannot be checked without DNA. The sequence was collected from a human donor with ulcerative colitis or Crohn's disease, or a healthy co-twin of an affected twin (not recorded which). The sample taken for sequencing was blood. Here the CDR3 reads CSVERGGMQETQYF. Complete variable domain (other parts from reference TRBV29-1 and TRBJ2-5): SAVISQKPSRDICQRGTSLTIQCQVDSQVTMMFWYRQQPGQSLTLIATANQGSEATYESGFVIDKFPISRPNLTFSTLTVSNMSPEDSSIYLCSVERGGMQETQYFGPGTRLLVL.